This TCR beta chain was captured in a study of T-cell reconstitution after alpha-beta-depleted transplantation in children. This clonotype was observed a few times. Its target is unknown. The study's findings and limits: Reported findings indicate that, about two months after transplant, alpha-beta T cells came from several hundred expanded clones, which were derived from non-depleted graft cells. Surviving recipient T cells and thymic progenitors produced the high day-60 TCRbeta diversity seen in some patients. T-cell numbers and diversity one year post-transplant derived largely from freshly generated T cells.

Unique molecular identifiers were used to barcode this TCRbeta library. From the PCR reads, TCRdb called clonotypes with MiXCR, one entry per CDR3 protein. Of roughly 52,000 distinct CDR3 sequences listed, over 4.5% are singletons. This CDR3 has 16 amino acids. Germline CDR1 is SGDLS and CDR2 is YYNGEE. The V and J ends lost 4 bases and 4 bases, in that order; junction bases with no gene match: 11. V gene TRBV9 combines with J gene TRBJ2-1; 7 nucleotides line up with TRBD2. The input for sequencing was PBMCs, mostly from graft donor cells, taken 60 days after TCRalphabeta/CD19-depleted stem cell transplant. This receptor was taken from a female patient between 2 and 15 years old who had a stem cell transplant for aplastic anemia, so the T cells may come from the graft donor. The CDR3: CASSFQWGGRYNEQFF. CDR3 sequence (DNA): TGTGCCAGCAGCTTCCAATGGGGGGGTCGGTACAATGAGCAGTTCTTC.